Presented here are 21 T cell receptor beta chains from one specimen sequenced in a study of somatic mutations in cytotoxic T cells in rheumatoid arthritis. Data came from immunoSEQ multiplex PCR; TCRdb stores just in-frame clones and leaves some out. Here the sample spans roughly 18,000 clones, around 70% being singletons. The sample was CD8+ T cells sorted from blood. Source of these receptors: a woman aged 55-70 years in good health.

The V gene is TRBV27, the J gene TRBJ2-3; 10 bases match TRBD1. J lost 6 bases, V lost 4 bases, and 16 bases had no gene match. CDR1 and CDR2 from the germline V gene are MNHEY and SMNVEV (reference sequence). This CDR3 is 18 amino acids long. This CDR3 is CASSWPDPVTGGRDTQYF. In nucleotides, the CDR3 is TGTGCCAGCAGTTGGCCTGACCCGGTGACAGGGGGCAGGGATACGCAGTATTTT.

This clone turned up a few times. The chain has TRBV6-5 and TRBJ2-7; the D gene is possibly TRBD1 (6 bases). V shed 0 bases and J shed 0 bases, with 9 bases lying between them. This CDR3 comprises 15 residues. Germline V gene sequence: CDR1 MNHEY, CDR2 SVGAGI. The CDR3 sequence is CASSYSGTRSYEQYF. CDR3 in DNA: TGTGCCAGCAGTTACTCCGGGACACGCTCCTACGAGCAGTACTTC.

The chain's CDR3 is CASSLSLAVQETQYF. The DNA for the CDR3 is TGTGCCAGCAGCTTAAGCCTAGCGGTGCAAGAGACCCAGTACTTC. J is TRBJ2-5 and V is TRBV7-8; 7 nucleotides match TRBD2. J gave up 2 bases and V 2 bases, and 5 bases lay outside the gene matches. Germline CDR1 is SGHVS and CDR2 is FQNEAQ. The CDR3 runs to 15 residues.

The chain joins TRBV28 to TRBJ2-7; 13 bases fit TRBD2. J lost 2 bases, V lost 3 bases, and 16 bases had no gene match. This CDR3 spans 20 amino acids. The germline gives CDR1 MDHEN, CDR2 SYDVKM. The CDR3 is CASSFPRARLAGGSTYEQYF. CDR3 bases: TGTGCCAGCAGTTTCCCGAGAGCCCGACTAGCGGGAGGCTCTACCTACGAGCAGTACTTC.

The rearrangement joins TRBV7-9 to TRBJ2-5, with 8 bases identical to TRBD2. This CDR3 is built from 15 residues. V gave up 3 bases and J gave up 0 bases; unmatched junction bases: 3. Per the germline V gene, CDR1 is SEHNR and CDR2 is FQNEAQ (reference sequence). Here the CDR3 reads CASSFVSGDQETQYF. DNA for the CDR3: TGTGCCAGCAGCTTCGTTAGCGGGGACCAAGAGACCCAGTACTTC.

This chain connects TRBV19 to TRBJ2-1, with TRBD2 identical over 9 bases. The CDR3 runs 15 residues. CDR1 LNHDA and CDR2 SQIVND come from the germline V gene (reference sequence). The ends lost 8 bases at V and 0 bases at J; junction bases unmatched: 5. The CDR3 nucleotides are TGTGCCAGTTGTCTTAGCGGGAGCTCCTACAATGAGCAGTTCTTC. It codes for CASCLSGSSYNEQFF.

The J gene is TRBJ2-3, the V gene TRBV7-9; 9 positions agree with TRBD1. J lost 2 bases, V lost 3 bases, and 12 bases had no gene match. The CDR3 length is 18 residues. CDR1 is SEHNR and CDR2 is FQNEAQ in the germline V gene (reference sequence). DNA of the CDR3: TGTGCCAGCAGCTTGTCGTCTGCCGGGACAGGGCCCACAGATACGCAGTATTTT. Its translation is CASSLSSAGTGPTDTQYF.

In its sample, this clone ranks as medium-sized (0.01 to 0.1%). DNA of the CDR3: TGTGCCAGCAGTGACGGGGAACAGAGCACTGAAGCTTTCTTT. It encodes CASSDGEQSTEAFF. This chain connects TRBV6-4 to TRBJ1-1; no reliable D call. V shed 2 bases and J shed 4 bases, with 11 bases lying between them. Looked up from germline, CDR1 is MRHNA and CDR2 is SNTAGT. This CDR3 spans 14 amino acids.

This rearrangement joins TRBV6-4 to TRBJ2-3; TRBD2 agrees at 13 bases. Per germline, CDR1 MRHNA and CDR2 SNTAGT. J gave up 4 bases and V 6 bases, and 4 bases lay outside the gene matches. The CDR3 spans 15 residues. This chain's CDR3 is CASSATSGGADTQYF. The CDR3 DNA follows: TGTGCCAGCAGCGCTACTAGCGGGGGGGCAGATACGCAGTATTTT.

This clone showed up just once. The chain employs TRBV5-8 and TRBJ2-7; D is undetermined. Germline lookup yields CDR1 SGHTS and CDR2 YDEGEE. This CDR3 spans 13 amino acids. V lost 1 base to trimming and J lost 2 bases, with 7 bases between them. DNA of the CDR3: TGTGCCAGCAGCTTGAACGGACCCTACGAGCAGTACTTC. Its protein product is CASSLNGPYEQYF.

This chain joins TRBV4-1 and TRBJ1-1; possibly TRBD1 for D (6 bases). This CDR3 comprises 17 residues. The germline gives CDR1 MGHRA, CDR2 YSYEKL. V lost 0 bases and J lost 0, with 14 bases in between. CDR3 DNA sequence: TGCGCCAGCAGCCAAGACTACAGGGTACCGATGAACACTGAAGCTTTCTTT. Protein product: CASSQDYRVPMNTEAFF.

This sequence joins TRBV11-2 and TRBJ2-7; unclear D gene. Deletions cut 1 base from V and 1 base from J, with 5 bases between. The length of the CDR3 is 13 residues. Germline lookup yields CDR1 SGHAT and CDR2 FQNNGV. CDR3 residues: CASSLGRSYEQYF. CDR3 sequence (DNA): TGTGCCAGCAGCTTAGGCAGGTCCTACGAGCAGTACTTC.

This chain links TRBV4-2 with TRBJ2-2; possible D gene TRBD2, 6 bases. Germline V gene data show CDR1 as LGHNA and CDR2 as YNFKEQ. V was cut by 0 bases and J by 3 bases, with 17 bases left in between. This CDR3 is 18 amino acids long. The CDR3 nucleotides read TGTGCCAGCAGCCAAGAGGCTAGCGAGCGGGTGGACACCGGGGAGCTGTTTTTT. It codes for CASSQEASERVDTGELFF.

V and J are TRBV6-4 and TRBJ2-3; 14 bases line up with TRBD2. The V gene end was trimmed by 4 bases and the J gene end by 5 bases; junction bases not matched to a gene: 5. The CDR3 has 16 amino acids. Germline assignment: CDR1 MRHNA and CDR2 SNTAGT. The CDR3 loop is CASSGGTSGGGDTQYF. In DNA, the CDR3 is TGTGCCAGCAGTGGCGGGACTAGCGGGGGAGGAGATACGCAGTATTTT.

This sequence joins TRBV11-2 and TRBJ1-2, with a weak D call TRBD1 (6 bases). The CDR3 runs 16 residues. CDR1 SGHAT and CDR2 FQNNGV come from the germline V gene. Trimming shortened V by 1 base and J by 3 bases, and 15 bases separated the two germline ends. CDR3 protein: CASSLGGGTLHYGYTF. The CDR3 DNA reads TGTGCCAGCAGCTTAGGGGGGGGGACACTGCACTATGGCTACACCTTC. Supplemented by reference TRBV11-2 and TRBJ1-2, the full variable domain reads EAGVAQSPRYKIIEKRQSVAFWCNPISGHATLYWYQQILGQGPKLLIQFQNNGVVDDSQLPKDRFSAERLKGVDSTLKIQPAKLEDSAVYLCASSLGGGTLHYGYTFGSGTRLTVV.

The chain carries TRBV9 and TRBJ2-7; 8 nucleotides agree with TRBD2. The ends lost 3 bases at V and 6 bases at J; junction bases unmatched: 5. This CDR3 region has 13 residues. Germline CDR1 and CDR2: SGDLS and YYNGEE. CDR3 region: CASSAQAGGEQYF. Here the CDR3 DNA reads TGTGCCAGCAGCGCCCAGGCGGGGGGCGAGCAGTACTTC.

The chain uses TRBV10-3 and TRBJ1-6; TRBD1 is a possible D gene (6 bases). Trimming stripped 4 bases from V and 0 bases from J, with 10 bases between. Germline CDR1 is ENHRY and CDR2 is SYGVKD. This CDR3 has 16 amino acids. CDR3 loop: CAISVGQSSYNSPLHF. DNA for the CDR3: TGTGCCATCAGTGTCGGACAGAGCTCCTATAATTCACCCCTCCACTTT.

The V gene is TRBV9, the J gene TRBJ1-2; D may be TRBD1 (5 bases). CDR1 is SGDLS, CDR2 YYNGEE, per germline. The CDR3 has 13 amino acids. The V end was cut by 3 bases, the J end by 4 bases, with 10 bases between. The CDR3 DNA follows: TGTGCCAGCAGCGGGGGACCTGTCTATGGCTACACCTTC. Translated, it gives CASSGGPVYGYTF.

The chain employs TRBV30 and TRBJ2-7; TRBD2 is a possible D gene (6 bases). Germline values: CDR1 GTSNPN, CDR2 SVGIG (reference sequence). The CDR3 has 15 residues. V shed 3 bases and J shed 7 bases, with 22 bases lying between them. The CDR3 region has the DNA TGTGCCTGGAGCCCGTCCGGGATGACTGGGGGGGAGCAGTACTTC. It translates to CAWSPSGMTGGEQYF.

The chain joins TRBV6-1 to TRBJ2-3; 10 bases are a match to TRBD2. Germline CDR1 is MNHNS and CDR2 is SASEGT. Trimming at V came to 1 base and at J to 2 bases, leaving 6 bases not matched to a gene. This CDR3 contains 17 residues. The CDR3, as DNA: TGTGCCAGCAGTGAAGGGACTAGCGGAATCCCCACAGATACGCAGTATTTT. It yields the protein CASSEGTSGIPTDTQYF.

The table lists this clone with a few counts. The V gene is TRBV7-6, the J gene TRBJ1-5; D is ambiguous. The CDR3 extends over 14 amino acids. V was pared by 5 bases and J by 3 bases, with 11 bases between. Germline V lookup: CDR1 SGHVS, CDR2 FNYEAQ. The CDR3 DNA reads TGTGCCAGCAGCCCGACACAAGACAATCAGCCCCAGCATTTT. Its protein product is CASSPTQDNQPQHF.